This is a list of T cell receptor beta chains from one sample in a study of CD8+ T cells in alopecia areata. TCRdb keeps only in-frame clones here, not all; method: immunoSEQ multiplex PCR. The table has 75,000 to 80,000 clones, around 60% seen once; the top ten hold around 22%. This specimen consisted of CD8+ T cells sorted from blood, obtained at week 24, from a patient treated with tofacitinib. These receptors all come from a human donor with alopecia areata. Both conserved end residues are part of each CDR3. Each record gives: V gene, D gene, J gene, clone size, CDR3 DNA, CDR3 protein. D genes are given only for firm matches. Rows give clone size only sometimes, using once, few, many, or a class for an expanded clone.

TRBV23-1	NA	TRBJ1-1	NA	TGCGCCAGCAGTAAAAACAGGGTCTCCATGAACACTGAAGCTTTCTTT	CASSKNRVSMNTEAFF
TRBV15	NA	TRBJ2-1	NA	TGTGCCACCAGCAGCAGCCTCAATGAGCAGTTCTTC	CATSSSLNEQFF
TRBV25-1	NA	TRBJ2-1	few	TGTGCCAGCAGTGATCCATACAATGAGCAGTTCTTC	CASSDPYNEQFF
TRBV27	NA	TRBJ2-1	NA	TGTGCCAGCAGTTTAATCGGGACGGACTACAATGAGCAGTTCTTC	CASSLIGTDYNEQFF
TRBV5-4	NA	TRBJ2-7	NA	TGTGCCAGCAGCTCGGGGGACTTCGGTGACGAGCAGTACTTC	CASSSGDFGDEQYF
TRBV4-1	TRBD1	TRBJ2-1	NA	TGCGCCAGCAGCCACCCGGGGACAGCAGCTGGCAATGAGCAGTTCTTC	CASSHPGTAAGNEQFF
TRBV2	TRBD2	TRBJ2-1	NA	TGTGCCAGCGAACAATTAGCGGGGAGCTCCTACAATGAGCAGTTCTTC	CASEQLAGSSYNEQFF
TRBV27	TRBD1	TRBJ1-6	NA	TGTGCCAGCAGCCCCGGGACAGATTTTACACCCCTCCACTTT	CASSPGTDFTPLHF
TRBV7-6	NA	TRBJ1-1	NA	TGTGCCAGCAGCTTATTACCTCCACGGGAGAGGAACACTGAAGCTTTCTTT	CASSLLPPRERNTEAFF
TRBV5-5	NA	TRBJ2-7	NA	TGTGCCAGCAGCCCACTAAGCGGAGCCTACGAGCAGTACTTC	CASSPLSGAYEQYF
TRBV29-1	NA	TRBJ1-4	NA	TGCAGCGTTGTATATGCAGGCCCTAATGAAAAACTGTTTTTT	CSVVYAGPNEKLFF
TRBV7-2	TRBD1	TRBJ1-2	NA	TGTGCCAGCAGCTTAGGAACAGGGGCTGGCTACACCTTC	CASSLGTGAGYTF
TRBV30	NA	TRBJ2-3	NA	TGTGCCTGGAGTGAATTAACAGAATGGGGCGATACGCAGTATTTT	CAWSELTEWGDTQYF
TRBV7-9	NA	TRBJ2-3	NA	TGTGCCAGCAGCCCAGAGGGGCATACGCAGTATTTT	CASSPEGHTQYF
TRBV5-4	NA	TRBJ2-3	NA	TGTGCCAGCAGAAACGGGGATACGCAGTATTTT	CASRNGDTQYF
TRBV27	NA	TRBJ1-5	NA	TGTGCCAGCAGTTTCAGCAGCAATCAGCCCCAGCATTTT	CASSFSSNQPQHF
TRBV5-1	NA	TRBJ2-4	NA	TGCGCCAGCAGACTAGGAGCCAAAAACATTCAGTACTTC	CASRLGAKNIQYF
TRBV4-3	TRBD2	TRBJ2-7	NA	TGCGCCAGCAGCCAAGATCTGGTTAGCGGGAGTGGGGAGCAGTACTTC	CASSQDLVSGSGEQYF
TRBV13	NA	TRBJ1-5	NA	TGTGCCAGCAGCTTAAGTTTCGGCAGCAATCAGCCCCAGCATTTT	CASSLSFGSNQPQHF
TRBV28	TRBD2	TRBJ2-1	NA	TGTGCCAGCAGTTTGGGCACCGGGGGAGGGGATGAGCAGTTCTTC	CASSLGTGGGDEQFF
TRBV7-2	TRBD2	TRBJ2-1	NA	TGTGCCAGCAGCCCGGGCGGGGGGGAGAATGAGCAGTTCTTC	CASSPGGGENEQFF
TRBV7-9	NA	TRBJ1-1	NA	TGTGCCAGCAGCCAGGGAGGGGAGGGCACTGAAGCTTTCTTT	CASSQGGEGTEAFF
TRBV14	NA	TRBJ1-2	NA	TGTGCCAGCAGCCAACTATTACAGGGAACCTATGGCTACACCTTC	CASSQLLQGTYGYTF
TRBV5-4	NA	TRBJ1-2	NA	TGTGCCAGCAGCTACCCGGACGGAAACTATGGCTACACCTTC	CASSYPDGNYGYTF
TRBV28	NA	TRBJ2-1	NA	TGTGCCAGCAGTTCGGCCTGGGATGAGCAGTTCTTC	CASSSAWDEQFF
TRBV6-5	TRBD1	TRBJ2-1	NA	TGTGCCAGCAGAGAACCGGGACAGGGTACCAATGAGCAGTTCTTC	CASREPGQGTNEQFF
TRBV5-4	TRBD1	TRBJ2-1	once	TGTGCCAGCAGCGCGGGACAGGGAGGCTACAATGAGCAGTTCTTC	CASSAGQGGYNEQFF
TRBV7-9	NA	TRBJ2-5	many	TGTGCCAGCAGCTTGTATCCTGCGGCAGGCGGGGAGACCCAGTACTTC	CASSLYPAAGGETQYF
TRBV7-9	NA	TRBJ2-3	NA	TGTGCCAGCAGCCCAGCGGCCCTCCGGGGGCGGGATACGCAGTATTTT	CASSPAALRGRDTQYF
TRBV5-1	TRBD2	TRBJ2-3	NA	TGCGCCAGCAGTAATGGACTAGCGCCTAGCACAGATACGCAGTATTTT	CASSNGLAPSTDTQYF
TRBV5-1	NA	TRBJ2-1	few	TGCGCCAGCAGCTTGGGACAGCGCTCCTACAATGAGCAGTTCTTC	CASSLGQRSYNEQFF
TRBV5-1	TRBD1	TRBJ1-1	NA	TGCGCCAGCAGCCGCGGACAGGGAGACACTGAAGCTTTCTTT	CASSRGQGDTEAFF
TRBV28	NA	TRBJ2-2	many	TGTGCCAGCACCTCCCTTTCGTTCACCGGGGAGCTGTTTTTT	CASTSLSFTGELFF
TRBV5-8	TRBD1	TRBJ1-1	NA	TGTGCCAGCAGCGTCGGACAGGGGGGTTACACTGAAGCTTTCTTT	CASSVGQGGYTEAFF
TRBV5-1	NA	TRBJ2-1	NA	TGCGCCAGCAGCTTGGCATCCGGCCGAAACAATGAGCAGTTCTTC	CASSLASGRNNEQFF
TRBV29-1	TRBD1	TRBJ2-7	NA	TGCAGCGTTGAAGATCAGACAGGGGGCTACGAGCAGTACTTC	CSVEDQTGGYEQYF
TRBV29-1	NA	TRBJ2-7	NA	TGCAGCGTTGAAACCCAACGCGATGGCTCCTACGAGCAGTACTTC	CSVETQRDGSYEQYF
TRBV6-5	NA	TRBJ1-2	NA	TGTGCCAGCAGTCAGGGGTTCTCTAACTATGGCTACACCTTC	CASSQGFSNYGYTF
TRBV29-1	NA	TRBJ1-2	NA	TGCAGCGTTGAAGTGGGGGACGGCTACACCTTC	CSVEVGDGYTF
TRBV29-1	TRBD1	TRBJ1-2	NA	TGCAGCGTTGACCGGGACAGGAATACTAACTATGGCTACACCTTC	CSVDRDRNTNYGYTF
TRBV5-6	NA	TRBJ2-4	few	TGTGCCAGCAGCTTAGGCTTTGGGGACGAAGCCAAAAACATTCAGTACTTC	CASSLGFGDEAKNIQYF
TRBV5-1	NA	TRBJ1-1	few	TGCGCCAGCAGCTTGCAGGGATCGGGGACTGAAGCTTTCTTT	CASSLQGSGTEAFF
TRBV5-1	NA	TRBJ1-2	NA	TGCGCCAGCAGCTTGGAACCAGGACAGACCTATGGCTACACCTTC	CASSLEPGQTYGYTF
TRBV9	NA	TRBJ2-7	NA	TGTGCCAGCAGCGCCTCAGGGGGGTACGAGCAGTACTTC	CASSASGGYEQYF
TRBV7-3	NA	TRBJ2-3	few	TGTGCCAGCAGCTTATTAGGAGGAGATACGCAGTATTTT	CASSLLGGDTQYF
TRBV20-1	NA	TRBJ1-1	once	TGCAGTGCTAGATTCAGGGGCGCTTTCTTT	CSARFRGAFF
TRBV19	TRBD2	TRBJ2-7	few	TGTGCCAGTATGGGGACTAGCGGGAGAGCGGCATACGAGCAGTACTTC	CASMGTSGRAAYEQYF
TRBV6-5	NA	TRBJ2-3	NA	TGTGCCAGCTCATCCGGGATTAGCACAGATACGCAGTATTTT	CASSSGISTDTQYF
TRBV28	NA	TRBJ2-6	once	TGTGCCAGCAGTTTTCTAGCTTCTGGGGCCAACGTCCTGACTTTC	CASSFLASGANVLTF
TRBV21-1	NA	TRBJ2-1	NA	TGTGCCAGCGCAACGGAGGGGCCGACCCTCTACAATGAGCAGTTCTTC	CASATEGPTLYNEQFF